This section outlines one T cell receptor beta chain sequence together with its context. Its antigen is undetermined. Time point indicated: week 5, during vaccination. The vaccine gave 300 ug of a 20-mer mutant IDH1 peptide subcutaneously per dose. Trimming at V came to 1 base and at J to 5 bases, leaving 15 bases not matched to a gene. CDR1 is KGHSH and CDR2 is LQKENI in the germline V gene. The CDR3 contains 19 residues. The sample is drawn from a study of a mutant IDH1 vaccine in newly diagnosed glioma. For the study at large: The first vaccination came 4-6 weeks after radiotherapy alone, or with temozolomide cycles. Treated patients showed a male proportion of around 62%, a female proportion of around 40%, and a mean age of approximately 40 years.

Study observations and caveats: Variations in leading peripheral T cell clonotypes appeared to have no connection with pseudoprogression. Evidence of vaccine-induced immune responses was documented in approximately 93% of patients.

Here immunoSEQ multiplex PCR was the method, and the copy in TCRdb shows in-frame clones only, minus some. The sample yields roughly 51,000 clones, around 80% seen once. The sample consisted of PBMCs, taken from a glioma patient whose treatment included an IDH1 peptide vaccine. The rearrangement links TRBV18 to TRBJ2-5; 11 nucleotides line up with TRBD2. The receptor's source is a man aged 30 to 45 with glioma. The CDR3 DNA is TGTGCCAGCTCACCACGGAAGAAGACTAGCGGGGCGGACGGGGAGACCCAGTACTTC. Amino acids: CASSPRKKTSGADGETQYF. The whole variable domain, remainder taken from reference TRBV18 and TRBJ2-5, is NAGVMQNPRHLVRRRGQEARLRCSPMKGHSHVYWYRQLPEEGLKFMVYLQKENIIDESGMPKERFSAEFPKEGPSILRIQQVVRGDSAAYFCASSPRKKTSGADGETQYFGPGTRLLVL.